These 6 T cell receptor beta chains came from one sample sequenced in a study of technical replicates of blood from a few donors. Method: immunoSEQ multiplex PCR; TCRdb's copy keeps in-frame clones and lacks some. Of 45,000 to 55,000 clones in the sample, less than 95% were seen once. The specimen sequenced was T cells isolated from PBMCs. These receptors originate from a human donor in good health.

The chain recombines TRBV6-5 with TRBJ2-5, with D possibly matching TRBD2 (7 bases). The germline V and J ends were trimmed by 8 bases and 4 bases, with 14 bases remaining between them. The length of the CDR3 is 13 residues. Per germline, CDR1 MNHEY and CDR2 SVGAGI. CDR3 nucleotides: TGTGCCAGCCTGGGGGGGGCCGGAGAGACCCAGTACTTC. Its protein product is CASLGGAGETQYF.

The chain has TRBV28 and TRBJ1-4, with D hard to call. The CDR3 spans 15 residues. Deletions cut 3 bases from V and 8 bases from J, with 16 bases between. Germline V gene sequence: CDR1 MDHEN, CDR2 SYDVKM. The CDR3 loop is CASSFPHHTFEKLFF. For the CDR3, the DNA is TGTGCCAGCAGTTTTCCACATCACACATTCGAAAAACTGTTTTTT.

The chain joins TRBV11-3 to TRBJ2-2, with 8 positions matching TRBD1. Germline V lookup: CDR1 SGHNT, CDR2 YENEEA. V lost 7 bases, J lost 4 bases, and 8 bases stayed unmatched. This CDR3 contains 15 residues. The chain's CDR3 is CASTQDRAGTGELFF. In DNA form, the CDR3 reads TGTGCCAGCACTCAGGACAGGGCCGGCACCGGGGAGCTGTTTTTT.

The genes are TRBV11-2 and TRBJ1-1, with TRBD1 matching 8 bases. CDR1 and CDR2 from the germline V gene are SGHAT and FQNNGV. V lost 5 bases, J lost 5 bases, and 16 bases stayed unmatched. The CDR3 totals 17 residues. The CDR3 sequence: CASSPRASGGFVTEAFF. The CDR3 region has the DNA TGTGCCAGCAGCCCCCGTGCTTCAGGGGGCTTCGTGACTGAAGCTTTCTTT.

The chain combines TRBV6-5 with TRBJ2-1, with 12 bases that match TRBD2. The CDR3 is 15 amino acids. Germline-derived CDR1 and CDR2 are MNHEY and SVGAGI. J was trimmed by 7 bases and V by 6 bases; bases with no gene match: 7. The CDR3 spells CASSLAGGRGNEQFF. Here the CDR3 DNA reads TGTGCCAGCAGCCTAGCGGGGGGGAGGGGTAATGAGCAGTTCTTC.

This rearrangement joins TRBV10-3 to TRBJ2-5; D ambiguous. The CDR3 covers 12 residues. The germline V gene encodes CDR1 ENHRY and CDR2 SYGVKD. The germline V and J ends were trimmed by 4 bases and 4 bases, with 7 bases remaining between them. In DNA, the CDR3 is TGTGCCATCAGTGCTTCCGGAGAGACCCAGTACTTC. Protein product: CAISASGETQYF.